This record concerns one T cell receptor (beta chain) sequence. Its specificity is unknown. This sample includes further DNA sequences coding for the same CDR3. These data come from a study of cytomegalovirus exposure and HLA in healthy donors. V dropped 1 base and J dropped 5; count of bases not matched to a gene: 7. CDR1 and CDR2 from the germline V gene are SGDLS and YYNGEE. This CDR3 comprises 15 residues. The primer mix had 60 Vbeta and 13 Jbeta primers. This table comes from immunoSEQ multiplex PCR, and its TCRdb copy is limited to in-frame clones, with some not included. The repertoire consists of fewer than 150,000 clones, with roughly 83% occurring once and the leading ten covering 4% to 5%. Points from the study as a whole: Only CMV serostatus was available as immune exposure information. Across HLA loci, a later analysis found differing TCR association rates, with DRB1 most and HLA-C fewest.

The sequence derives from a man between 40 and 49 years old in good health and CMV-seropositive. The sample was PBMCs. The V gene is TRBV9, the J gene TRBJ2-5, with 8 bases matching TRBD2. The CDR3 DNA sequence: TGTGCCAGCAGCGTATCGGGGGGGGCGTGGGAGACCCAGTACTTC. This translates into CASSVSGGAWETQYF.